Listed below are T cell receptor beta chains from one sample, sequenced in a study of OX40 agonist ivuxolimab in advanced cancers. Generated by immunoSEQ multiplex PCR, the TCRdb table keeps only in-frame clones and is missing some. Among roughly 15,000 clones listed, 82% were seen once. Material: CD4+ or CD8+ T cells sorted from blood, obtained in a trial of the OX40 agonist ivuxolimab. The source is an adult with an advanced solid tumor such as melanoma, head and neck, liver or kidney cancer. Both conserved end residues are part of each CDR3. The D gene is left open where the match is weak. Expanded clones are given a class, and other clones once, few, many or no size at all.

CDR3nt: TGTGCCAGCAGCTCCGGGACGGCCGGCGAGGCTGGAAACACCATATATTTT; CDR3aa: CASSSGTAGEAGNTIYF; j_gene: TRBJ1-3; v_gene: TRBV7-9; abundance: NA; d_gene: NA
CDR3nt: TGCGCCAGCAGCTTGTCTCCCTACAATGAGCAGTTCTTC; CDR3aa: CASSLSPYNEQFF; j_gene: TRBJ2-1; v_gene: TRBV5-1; abundance: NA; d_gene: NA
CDR3nt: TGTGCCAGCAGCCCTCTGGCGGGAGAGGGGGAGACCCAGTACTTC; CDR3aa: CASSPLAGEGETQYF; j_gene: TRBJ2-5; v_gene: TRBV7-3; abundance: NA; d_gene: TRBD2
CDR3nt: TGTGCCAGCAGCCCTTACGGACAGGGTGGGTTCTTC; CDR3aa: CASSPYGQGGFF; j_gene: TRBJ2-1; v_gene: TRBV27; abundance: NA; d_gene: TRBD1
CDR3nt: TGCGCCAGCAGCCAGGGGGCGCGGAACTATGGCTACACCTTC; CDR3aa: CASSQGARNYGYTF; j_gene: TRBJ1-2; v_gene: TRBV4-1; abundance: NA; d_gene: NA
CDR3nt: TGTGCCAGCAGCTTAGACAGACTACCTGGCAATCAGCCCCAGCATTTT; CDR3aa: CASSLDRLPGNQPQHF; j_gene: TRBJ1-5; v_gene: TRBV7-2; abundance: few; d_gene: NA
CDR3nt: TGTGCCAGCAGCCAAGATTTTGCCCCCGAGCAGTACTTC; CDR3aa: CASSQDFAPEQYF; j_gene: TRBJ2-7; v_gene: TRBV14; abundance: NA; d_gene: NA
CDR3nt: TGTGCCAGCAGCAGCTGGGCCCCCAATGAGCAGTTCTTC; CDR3aa: CASSSWAPNEQFF; j_gene: TRBJ2-1; v_gene: TRBV5-4; abundance: NA; d_gene: NA
CDR3nt: TGTGCCAGCAGCTCCGGGACAGGGCGGACCGGGGAGCTGTTTTTT; CDR3aa: CASSSGTGRTGELFF; j_gene: TRBJ2-2; v_gene: TRBV11-2; abundance: NA; d_gene: TRBD1
CDR3nt: TGTGCCAGCACCAACAGGGGTGTTGGAGAGCAGTACTTC; CDR3aa: CASTNRGVGEQYF; j_gene: TRBJ2-7; v_gene: TRBV7-8; abundance: NA; d_gene: TRBD1
CDR3nt: TGTGCTAGTGCCGATAGCTCCTACAATGAGCAGTTCTTC; CDR3aa: CASADSSYNEQFF; j_gene: TRBJ2-1; v_gene: TRBV12-5; abundance: NA; d_gene: NA
CDR3nt: TGTGCCAGCAGTTTTCTTGGGACAGGTTCCTACGAGCAGTACTTC; CDR3aa: CASSFLGTGSYEQYF; j_gene: TRBJ2-7; v_gene: TRBV28; abundance: NA; d_gene: TRBD1
CDR3nt: TGTGCCAGCAGCTCCGGGACAGGGCGGACCGGGGAGCTGTTTTTT; CDR3aa: CASSSGTGRTGELFF; j_gene: TRBJ2-2; v_gene: TRBV9; abundance: once; d_gene: TRBD1
CDR3nt: TGTGCCAGCAGTTTTATGGGGTTGTCCTACGAGCAGTACTTC; CDR3aa: CASSFMGLSYEQYF; j_gene: TRBJ2-7; v_gene: TRBV28; abundance: NA; d_gene: NA
CDR3nt: TGTGCCAGCAGTTTATCGGGACGCCGCTACGAGCAGTACTTC; CDR3aa: CASSLSGRRYEQYF; j_gene: TRBJ2-7; v_gene: TRBV27; abundance: NA; d_gene: NA
CDR3nt: TGTGCCAGCCAAGGGGAAGACTATGGCTACACCTTC; CDR3aa: CASQGEDYGYTF; j_gene: TRBJ1-2; v_gene: TRBV19; abundance: NA; d_gene: NA
CDR3nt: TGTGCCAGTAAAACAGCGGGAGGAGGCTACAATGAGCAGTTCTTC; CDR3aa: CASKTAGGGYNEQFF; j_gene: TRBJ2-1; v_gene: TRBV19; abundance: NA; d_gene: TRBD2
CDR3nt: TGTGCCAGCAGCCCAACCCCAGGTGGCACCTACGAGCAGTACTTC; CDR3aa: CASSPTPGGTYEQYF; j_gene: TRBJ2-7; v_gene: TRBV7-8; abundance: NA; d_gene: NA
CDR3nt: TGTGCCAGCAGCGCTTTCCCCATCCAAAGCAATCAGCCCCAGCATTTT; CDR3aa: CASSAFPIQSNQPQHF; j_gene: TRBJ1-5; v_gene: TRBV7-8; abundance: once; d_gene: NA
CDR3nt: TGTGCCAGCAGCTTAGTCGGGACAGGGTTCGAGCAGTACTTC; CDR3aa: CASSLVGTGFEQYF; j_gene: TRBJ2-7; v_gene: TRBV13; abundance: NA; d_gene: TRBD1
CDR3nt: TGCAGCGTGCCCGGGACACCCGACGGGTGGGGTGAGCAGTTCTTC; CDR3aa: CSVPGTPDGWGEQFF; j_gene: TRBJ2-1; v_gene: TRBV29-1; abundance: NA; d_gene: NA
CDR3nt: TGTGCCAGCAGCTTCTCAGGAGATACGCAGTATTTT; CDR3aa: CASSFSGDTQYF; j_gene: TRBJ2-3; v_gene: TRBV5-6; abundance: NA; d_gene: NA
CDR3nt: TGTGCCAGTAGTATAACTGGGGATATCCACGAGCAGTACTTC; CDR3aa: CASSITGDIHEQYF; j_gene: TRBJ2-7; v_gene: TRBV19; abundance: NA; d_gene: NA
CDR3nt: TGTGCCAGCAGTTACTATTTGGGCAGCCAAGAGACCCAGTACTTC; CDR3aa: CASSYYLGSQETQYF; j_gene: TRBJ2-5; v_gene: TRBV6-5; abundance: NA; d_gene: NA
CDR3nt: TGTGCCAGCAGCCAAGATACTAGCGGGAGCGACGAGCAGTACTTC; CDR3aa: CASSQDTSGSDEQYF; j_gene: TRBJ2-7; v_gene: TRBV4-2; abundance: NA; d_gene: TRBD2
CDR3nt: TGTGCCAGCAGGGCAACAGGGGACAATGAGCAGTTCTTC; CDR3aa: CASRATGDNEQFF; j_gene: TRBJ2-1; v_gene: TRBV6-5; abundance: NA; d_gene: TRBD1
CDR3nt: TGCGCCAGCAGTCAATCAACGCTAGGGGCTAGCGATTCGGTCGATGAGCAGTTCTTC; CDR3aa: CASSQSTLGASDSVDEQFF; j_gene: TRBJ2-1; v_gene: TRBV23-1; abundance: NA; d_gene: NA
CDR3nt: TGTGCCAGCAGCCCCGAGGCGGGGAGGGTCCCGAACACTGAAGCTTTCTTT; CDR3aa: CASSPEAGRVPNTEAFF; j_gene: TRBJ1-1; v_gene: TRBV9; abundance: NA; d_gene: NA
CDR3nt: TGTGCCAGCAGCCAAGGACAGGGCTCTGGAAACACCATATATTTT; CDR3aa: CASSQGQGSGNTIYF; j_gene: TRBJ1-3; v_gene: TRBV14; abundance: NA; d_gene: TRBD1
CDR3nt: TGTGCCAGCAGCCCCTTCGCGGGTTACGAGCAGTACTTC; CDR3aa: CASSPFAGYEQYF; j_gene: TRBJ2-7; v_gene: TRBV25-1; abundance: NA; d_gene: NA
CDR3nt: TGTGCCATAAGCGGGGACGGGTACGAGCAGTACTTC; CDR3aa: CAISGDGYEQYF; j_gene: TRBJ2-7; v_gene: TRBV6-1; abundance: NA; d_gene: TRBD2
CDR3nt: TGTGCCAGCAGCCCAAACAGGGACCCCTACGAGCAGTACTTC; CDR3aa: CASSPNRDPYEQYF; j_gene: TRBJ2-7; v_gene: TRBV5-5; abundance: NA; d_gene: NA
CDR3nt: TGTGCCAGCAGCTCCCCGGCCGGACAGGGATACGAGCAGTACTTC; CDR3aa: CASSSPAGQGYEQYF; j_gene: TRBJ2-7; v_gene: TRBV5-6; abundance: NA; d_gene: TRBD1
CDR3nt: TGTGCCAGCAGTACCGACTACGAGCAGTACTTC; CDR3aa: CASSTDYEQYF; j_gene: TRBJ2-7; v_gene: TRBV6-1; abundance: NA; d_gene: NA
CDR3nt: TGTGCCAGTAGTGAGCCCCGGGACAGGGGTCGCAATCAGCCCCAGCATTTT; CDR3aa: CASSEPRDRGRNQPQHF; j_gene: TRBJ1-5; v_gene: TRBV19; abundance: NA; d_gene: TRBD1
CDR3nt: TGTGCCAGCAGTTCGGTCAGCAATCAGCCCCAGCATTTT; CDR3aa: CASSSVSNQPQHF; j_gene: TRBJ1-5; v_gene: TRBV27; abundance: once; d_gene: NA
CDR3nt: TGTGCCAGCAGCGGGAGGGGAGGGACTAGCACAGATACGCAGTATTTT; CDR3aa: CASSGRGGTSTDTQYF; j_gene: TRBJ2-3; v_gene: TRBV7-8; abundance: medium-sized; d_gene: TRBD2
CDR3nt: TGTGCCAGCAGCACCGGTGCCCAGACGAACACCGGGGAGCTGTTTTTT; CDR3aa: CASSTGAQTNTGELFF; j_gene: TRBJ2-2; v_gene: TRBV5-4; abundance: NA; d_gene: NA
CDR3nt: TGTGCCAGCAGCTTAGCGTTCAGGGATGAGGGTGAAAAACTGTTTTTT; CDR3aa: CASSLAFRDEGEKLFF; j_gene: TRBJ1-4; v_gene: TRBV7-2; abundance: NA; d_gene: NA
CDR3nt: TGTGCCATCAACGGGGGGGCTCAAGAGACCCAGTACTTC; CDR3aa: CAINGGAQETQYF; j_gene: TRBJ2-5; v_gene: TRBV6-1; abundance: NA; d_gene: TRBD2
CDR3nt: TGTGCCAGCCAGAGGGGACAGGGGGCTTCAGATACGCAGTATTTT; CDR3aa: CASQRGQGASDTQYF; j_gene: TRBJ2-3; v_gene: TRBV6-1; abundance: NA; d_gene: TRBD1
CDR3nt: TGCGCCAGCAGCCAAGGGCCGGGTGGGGGGCGACCCGTCTCTGAAGCTTTCTTT; CDR3aa: CASSQGPGGGRPVSEAFF; j_gene: TRBJ1-1; v_gene: TRBV4-3; abundance: once; d_gene: NA
CDR3nt: TGTGCCAGCAGTAAAGGGGTGAACACTGAAGCTTTCTTT; CDR3aa: CASSKGVNTEAFF; j_gene: TRBJ1-1; v_gene: TRBV6-5; abundance: NA; d_gene: NA
CDR3nt: TGTGCCAGCAGGGCAGGACAGGGGTATGGCTACACCTTC; CDR3aa: CASRAGQGYGYTF; j_gene: TRBJ1-2; v_gene: TRBV27; abundance: NA; d_gene: TRBD1
CDR3nt: TGTGCCAGCAGTGAAAGCGGGAGCGTCTACAATGAGCAGTTCTTC; CDR3aa: CASSESGSVYNEQFF; j_gene: TRBJ2-1; v_gene: TRBV9; abundance: once; d_gene: TRBD2
CDR3nt: TGTGCCAGCAGCGTCCCAAGAATGAACACTGAAGCTTTCTTT; CDR3aa: CASSVPRMNTEAFF; j_gene: TRBJ1-1; v_gene: TRBV7-9; abundance: once; d_gene: NA
CDR3nt: TGCGCCAGCAGATCTAGCGGGAGCTCCTACAATGAGCAGTTCTTC; CDR3aa: CASRSSGSSYNEQFF; j_gene: TRBJ2-1; v_gene: TRBV10-2; abundance: once; d_gene: TRBD2
CDR3nt: TGCAGCGCACTCCTGATGGGTGAAGGATATGGCTACACCTTC; CDR3aa: CSALLMGEGYGYTF; j_gene: TRBJ1-2; v_gene: TRBV29-1; abundance: NA; d_gene: NA
CDR3nt: TGTGCCAGCAGCCACGGGACCGCTGGTGGGTACAATGAGCAGTTCTTC; CDR3aa: CASSHGTAGGYNEQFF; j_gene: TRBJ2-1; v_gene: TRBV4-2; abundance: few; d_gene: NA
CDR3nt: TGTGCTAGTGGTTTGATGGCGGGAGGGGACACAGATACGCAGTATTTT; CDR3aa: CASGLMAGGDTDTQYF; j_gene: TRBJ2-3; v_gene: TRBV12-5; abundance: once; d_gene: TRBD2
CDR3nt: TGTGCCAGCAGGGTCGGACTAGCGGGGGGCGAGCAGTACTTC; CDR3aa: CASRVGLAGGEQYF; j_gene: TRBJ2-7; v_gene: TRBV10-3; abundance: NA; d_gene: TRBD2
CDR3nt: TGTGCCAGCAGCTGGGGAGCTTACAATGAGCAGTTCTTC; CDR3aa: CASSWGAYNEQFF; j_gene: TRBJ2-1; v_gene: TRBV7-8; abundance: NA; d_gene: NA
CDR3nt: TGTGCCAGCAGCTATGACGTAGGCCCCACTGAAGCTTTCTTT; CDR3aa: CASSYDVGPTEAFF; j_gene: TRBJ1-1; v_gene: TRBV7-2; abundance: NA; d_gene: NA